Below, one T cell receptor beta chain is given with its context. Its cognate antigen is unknown. Measured with immunoSEQ multiplex PCR; TCRdb has only the in-frame clones, and not every one. The sample carries just under 50,000 clones, approximately 84% recorded once. This record belongs to a study of graft-versus-host responses after intestinal transplantation. Across the study: All recipients were given anti-thymocyte globulin induction, and tacrolimus and steroids were then administered for three to four years.

Study results and limitations: Early after transplant, HvG declines were associated with peak levels of circulating GvH clones. Among recipient marrow samples, GvH clones were found; some appeared first in ileum or blood.

The CDR3 spans 14 residues. Trimming cost V 0 bases and J 8 bases, with 13 bases left between them. CDR1 is SGHAT and CDR2 is FQNNGV in the germline V gene. The sequences come from unstimulated CD4+ T cells sorted from spleen or lymph node cells, collected before transplant. The clonotype originates from a human donor who was the organ donor for an intestinal transplant. The chain uses TRBV11-2 and TRBJ1-2; D is unresolved. The CDR3 spells CASSLEGSRYGYTF. For the CDR3, the DNA is TGTGCCAGCAGCTTAGAGGGGAGTCGTTACGGCTACACCTTC.